This TCR beta chain derives from a study of blood T cell repertoires in COVID-19 (dated by TCRdb to between 2020 and 2021). Background on the whole study: Samples covering the acute and convalescent phases of COVID-19 were provided by collaborators in the United States, Italy and Spain. A freely available public database, intended as a resource for researchers studying the immune response to SARS-CoV-2, is where the repertoires were released. Subjects who had been exposed to COVID-19, were actively infected with it, or had recovered from it provided the deeply sampled blood TCRbeta repertoires that made up the dataset. The samples were drawn from two sources: the first 160 participants of the ongoing ImmuneRACE study, and 950 to 1,500 subjects contributed by 6 global collaborators. The material from the prospective study consisted of cDNA or gDNA derived from T cells, B-cell-depleted T cells, or PBMCs. A de-identified subject ID, COVID-19 status, age in years and sex were almost always included in the sample metadata. Where HLA class I and class II types were available, the types were taken from metadata supplied by the sample provider, not from assay-based typing. General findings and caveats noted by the study authors: Clinical and demographic metadata were provided uncurated, with the amount varying by source and participant.

The CDR3, from cysteine to phenylalanine, totals 15 residues. The sequence is cut down to CDR3 DNA, 45 bases in frame from base 1. The germline V gene yields SGDLS for CDR1 and YYNGEE for CDR2. Clipping removes 1 base from V and 2 bases from J, with 5 as the unmatched junction base count. In the prospective study, participants were about 18 to 95 years old, resided in about 25 geographic areas of the United States, and were enrolled through a virtual design. Cohort assignment in the prospective study relied on participant-reported clinical history from a screening survey and a study questionnaire. For ImmuneRACE Cohort 3, a participant was defined as recovered based on two consecutive negative NP/OP PCR tests, clearance by a healthcare professional, or resolution of symptoms. In the prospective study, whole blood, serum and a nasopharyngeal or oropharyngeal swab were collected from each participant by mobile phlebotomists. Participants in the prospective study had the option to provide additional blood draws and questionnaires over an approximately 2-month period. Before DNA extraction, blood samples from the prospective study were shipped at room temperature or frozen.

This clone came up once. What antigen it recognizes has not been identified. One base away there is no much larger clone; base qualities are not given. TCRbeta CDR3 regions were amplified from genomic DNA using the immunoSEQ Assay, a bias-controlled multiplex PCR. The authors' pipeline ran thus. Within the assay, amplification of reference gene primers was used to estimate how many nucleated cells each sample contained. To quantify the absolute abundance of each unique TCRbeta CDR3 rearrangement, sequence reads were collapsed and filtered. For each sample, productive Simpson clonality was calculated by taking the square root of Simpson's diversity index across productive rearrangements. As stored in TCRdb, this immuneACCESS dataset retains in-frame rearrangements with V and J assigned. A fraction of the clones does not appear; measured against another copy, unresolved V genes explain less than half of the discrepancy, and the remainder lacks a known reason. Clonal size and the V and J genes are those of that table, whereas D and trimming came from the DNA. Within this sample are 110,000 to 150,000 clones, with just under 85% of them counted one time only. The ten top clones hold around 6.2% of the sample.

This chain joins TRBV9 to TRBJ2-5, with TRBD2 matching 7 junction bases. Sequenced input: PBMCs or T cells enriched from blood (not recorded which). The clonotype comes from a middle-aged woman who had recovered from COVID-19. CDR3 protein: CASSVRRGIQETQYF. The DNA is as follows: TGTGCCAGCAGCGTAAGGCGGGGGATACAAGAGACCCAGTACTTC.